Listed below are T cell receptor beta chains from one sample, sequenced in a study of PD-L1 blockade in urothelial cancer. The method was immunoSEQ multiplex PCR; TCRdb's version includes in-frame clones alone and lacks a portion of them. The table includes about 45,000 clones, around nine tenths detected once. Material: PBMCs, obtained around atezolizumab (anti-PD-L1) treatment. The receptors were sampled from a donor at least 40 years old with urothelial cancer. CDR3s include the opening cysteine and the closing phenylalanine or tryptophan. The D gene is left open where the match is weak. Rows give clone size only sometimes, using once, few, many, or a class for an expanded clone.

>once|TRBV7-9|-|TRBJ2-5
TGTGCCAGCGGGCTTGCGAGCCAAGAGACCCAGTACTTC
CASGLASQETQYF
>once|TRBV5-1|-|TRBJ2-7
TGCGCCAGCAGCTTGGGGGGCACCCCGAGGGAGCAGTACTTC
CASSLGGTPREQYF
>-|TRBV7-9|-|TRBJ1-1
TGTGCCAGCAGCTTAGCGCAGACAACCCCCGAAGCTTTCTTT
CASSLAQTTPEAFF
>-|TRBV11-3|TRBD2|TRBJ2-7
TGTGCCAGCAGCTTCCGGACTAGCGGCTCCTACGAGCAGTACTTC
CASSFRTSGSYEQYF
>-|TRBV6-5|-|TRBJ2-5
TGTGCCAGCAGTTACCCCCGCGGGACCCAGTACTTC
CASSYPRGTQYF
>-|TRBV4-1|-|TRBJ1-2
TGCGCCAGCAGCCACCCGGGCCAGGGCGACTATGGCTACACCTTC
CASSHPGQGDYGYTF
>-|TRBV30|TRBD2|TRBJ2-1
TGTGCCTGGAGTGGAGCGGGGGGTAGTGGCAATGAGCAGTTCTTC
CAWSGAGGSGNEQFF
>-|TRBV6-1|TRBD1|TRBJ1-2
TGTGCCAGCCGGAAGAGGGGGCAGAACTATGGCTACACCTTC
CASRKRGQNYGYTF
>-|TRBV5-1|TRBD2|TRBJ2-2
TGCGCCAGCAGCTTGGTCGGGAGGAGCCCCGGGGAGCTGTTTTTT
CASSLVGRSPGELFF
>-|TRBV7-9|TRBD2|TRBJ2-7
TGTGCCAGCAGCTTAGGGGGCGGGAGCTCCTACGAGCAGTACTTC
CASSLGGGSSYEQYF
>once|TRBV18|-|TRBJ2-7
TGTGCCAGCTCACCACCGGCGGGACAGCAGTACTTC
CASSPPAGQQYF
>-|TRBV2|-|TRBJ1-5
TGTGCCAGCAGTGACAGGGCCCACAATCAGCCCCAGCATTTT
CASSDRAHNQPQHF
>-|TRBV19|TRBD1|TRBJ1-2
TGTGCCAGTAGTATCTCGGGGAGGACAGGGGCGAACTATGGCTACACCTTC
CASSISGRTGANYGYTF
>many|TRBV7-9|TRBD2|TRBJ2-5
TGTGCCAGCAGCCCCGGGGTTGGCGGGAGGAGGCCGGAGACCCAGTACTTC
CASSPGVGGRRPETQYF
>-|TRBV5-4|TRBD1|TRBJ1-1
TGTGCCAGCAGCCGACAGGGGGCGAGGACTGAAGCTTTCTTT
CASSRQGARTEAFF
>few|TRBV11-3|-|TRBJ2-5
TGTGCCAGCAGCTCCGACCTAAGGACCAGGGCCGGGACCCAGTACTTC
CASSSDLRTRAGTQYF
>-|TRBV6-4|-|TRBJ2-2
TGTGCCAGCAGTGAAGTGTGGGGGGCGAACACCGGGGAGCTGTTTTTT
CASSEVWGANTGELFF
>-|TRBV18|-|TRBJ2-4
TGTGCCAGCTCCCCCAATTCGGACATTCAGTACTTC
CASSPNSDIQYF
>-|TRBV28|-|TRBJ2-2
TGTGCCAGCAGTTTGGACAGCACCGGGGAGCTGTTTTTT
CASSLDSTGELFF
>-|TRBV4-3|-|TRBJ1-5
TGCGCCAGCAGCCAAGATGGGCCAGATAGCAATCAGCCCCAGCATTTT
CASSQDGPDSNQPQHF
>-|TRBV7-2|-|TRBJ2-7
TGTGCCAGCAGCTTAGGTGGGGGGGGCGCCGCCTACGAGCAGTACTTC
CASSLGGGGAAYEQYF
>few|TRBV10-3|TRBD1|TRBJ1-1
TGTGCCGCGAGTGGACAGGGCGAAGCTTTCTTT
CAASGQGEAFF
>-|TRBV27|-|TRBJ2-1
TGTGCCAGCGGTTGGACAGCCTCCTACAATGAGCAGTTCTTC
CASGWTASYNEQFF